The present entry profiles one T cell receptor (beta chain) with its context. Its antigen is still unknown. The V gene lost 3 bases and the J gene lost 4 bases, with 13 bases spanning the gap. The CDR3 consists of 15 residues. Germline loops: CDR1 LNHDA, CDR2 SQIVND (reference sequence). Individuals with ophthalmopathy presented a Clinical Activity Score of at least 3, a NOSPECS grade of at least 4 and a duration under 3 months. Together with thyroid ultrasound, orbital computed tomography, serum thyroxine and TRAb, clinical symptoms were used for diagnoses. TCR beta CDR3 sequences were amplified from RNA transcripts. The HTBI set primed first-round TCR CDR3 RT-PCR. TCRdb independently ran MiXCR on the multiplex PCR reads; one entry per CDR3 protein. The sample carries about 600,000 distinct CDR3 sequences, about 14% recorded once. The sample is drawn from a study of T cells in Graves' hyperthyroidism and ophthalmopathy.

Points from the study as a whole: From stable hyperthyroidism, ophthalmopathy was separated by a 13 V-J model. Most thyroid clonotypes expanded above 0.001 were also detected in blood.

This TCR came from a woman younger than 30 with Graves' ophthalmopathy. Sequences were obtained from blood. The chain couples TRBV19 to TRBJ1-5; D gene uncertain. This chain's CDR3 is CASSIYTSANQPQHF. In nucleotides, the CDR3 is TGTGCCAGTAGTATTTATACGTCAGCTAATCAGCCCCAGCATTTT.